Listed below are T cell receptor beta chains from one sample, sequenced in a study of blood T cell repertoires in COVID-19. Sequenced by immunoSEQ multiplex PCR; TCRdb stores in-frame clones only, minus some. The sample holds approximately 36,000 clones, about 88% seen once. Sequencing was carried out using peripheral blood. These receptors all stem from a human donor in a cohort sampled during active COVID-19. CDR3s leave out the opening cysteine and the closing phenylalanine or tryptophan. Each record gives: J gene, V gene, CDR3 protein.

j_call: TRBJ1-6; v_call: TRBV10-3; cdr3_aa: AINTEFYNSPLH
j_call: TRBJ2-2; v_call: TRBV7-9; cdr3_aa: ASSLEGAAGELF
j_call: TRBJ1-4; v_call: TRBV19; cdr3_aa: ASSIKQGADEKLF
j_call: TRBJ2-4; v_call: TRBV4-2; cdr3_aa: ASSPESGGADGAKNIQY
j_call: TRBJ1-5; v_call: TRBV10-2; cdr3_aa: ASSEIRGQPQH
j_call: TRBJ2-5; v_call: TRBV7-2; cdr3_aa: ASSLGVGRETQY
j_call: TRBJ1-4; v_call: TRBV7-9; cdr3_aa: ASSLRTGGASTNEKLF
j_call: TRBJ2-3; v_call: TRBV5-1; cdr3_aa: ASSRGLAGGPDTDTQY
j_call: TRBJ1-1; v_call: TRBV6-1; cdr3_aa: ASSEWRNTEAF
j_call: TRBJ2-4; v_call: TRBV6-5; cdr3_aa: ASTGVLNIQY
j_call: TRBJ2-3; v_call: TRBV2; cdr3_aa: ASSEAGGVAQY
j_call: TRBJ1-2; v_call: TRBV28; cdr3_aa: ASSFAGSGTGNYGYT
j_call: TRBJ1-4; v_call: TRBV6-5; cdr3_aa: ASSYMPNREKLF
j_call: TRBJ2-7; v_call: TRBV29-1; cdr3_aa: SVEASDSEYYEQY
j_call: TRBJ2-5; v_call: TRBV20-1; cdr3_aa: SASLRRDTETQY
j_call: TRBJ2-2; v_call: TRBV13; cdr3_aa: ASSLTGGGTGELF
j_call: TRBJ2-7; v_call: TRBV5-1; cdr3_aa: ASSLYPTGTISYEQY
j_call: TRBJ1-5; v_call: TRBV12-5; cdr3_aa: ASGLGGQGNQPQH
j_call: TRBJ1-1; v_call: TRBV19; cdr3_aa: ASSPSGITEAF
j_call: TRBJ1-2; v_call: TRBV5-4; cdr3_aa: ASSLSDRQRGYT
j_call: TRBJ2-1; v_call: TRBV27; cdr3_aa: ASSLQGNEQF
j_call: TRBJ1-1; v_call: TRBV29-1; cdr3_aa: SVGDRGTEAF
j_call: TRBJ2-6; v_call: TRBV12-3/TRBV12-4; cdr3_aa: ASRGTGPNVLT
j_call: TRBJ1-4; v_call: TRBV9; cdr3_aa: ASSVAMGQGANEKLF
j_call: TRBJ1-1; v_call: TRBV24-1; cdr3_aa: ASRDRDDTEAF
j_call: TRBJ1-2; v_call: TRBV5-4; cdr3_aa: ASSTDRGLSGYT
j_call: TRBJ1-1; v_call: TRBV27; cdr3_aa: ASSPRRGVKTEAF
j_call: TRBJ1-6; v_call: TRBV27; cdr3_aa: ASRPDRVTSPLH
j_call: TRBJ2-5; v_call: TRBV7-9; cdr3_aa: ASSLGTGETQY
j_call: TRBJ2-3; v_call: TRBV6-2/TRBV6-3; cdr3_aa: ASSSGYTQY
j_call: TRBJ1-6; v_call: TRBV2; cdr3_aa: ASSETGGQDSPLH
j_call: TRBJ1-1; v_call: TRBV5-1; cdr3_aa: ASSSPTSTEAF
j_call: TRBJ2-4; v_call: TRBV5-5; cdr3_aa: ASSSPVGGDIQY
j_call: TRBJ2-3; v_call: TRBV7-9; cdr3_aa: ASSWLAGTDTQY
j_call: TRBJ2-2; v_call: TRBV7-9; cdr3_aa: ASSLRGNTGELF
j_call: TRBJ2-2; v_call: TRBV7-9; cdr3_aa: ASSPVGTGELF
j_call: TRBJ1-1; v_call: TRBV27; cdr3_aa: ASGDRGPSEAF
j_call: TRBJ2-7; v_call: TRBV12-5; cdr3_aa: ASAWTGGDEQY
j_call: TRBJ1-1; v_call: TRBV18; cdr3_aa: ASSPIRGSNTEAF
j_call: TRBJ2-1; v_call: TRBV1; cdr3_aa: TSVITSGNYNEQF
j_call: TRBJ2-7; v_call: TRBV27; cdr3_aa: ASSFSGRFYEQY
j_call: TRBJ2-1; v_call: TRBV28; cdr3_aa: ASSPGRNEQF
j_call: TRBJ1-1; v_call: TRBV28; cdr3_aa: ASSLRLQGSKRNTEAF
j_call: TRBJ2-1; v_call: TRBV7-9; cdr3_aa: ASSLVSQGANEQF
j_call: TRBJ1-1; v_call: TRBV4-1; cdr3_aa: ASSQETPMEVNTEAF
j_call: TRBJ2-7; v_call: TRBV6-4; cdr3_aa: ASEGPRGTAKSYEQY
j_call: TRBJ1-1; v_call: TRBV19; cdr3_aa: ASSIGDRVGTEAF
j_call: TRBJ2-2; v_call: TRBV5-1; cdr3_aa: ASSDQGPGTGELF
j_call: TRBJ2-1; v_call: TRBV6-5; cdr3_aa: ASSYAQRGGDNEQF
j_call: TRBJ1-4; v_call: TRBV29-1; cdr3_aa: SVVGAGDEKLF
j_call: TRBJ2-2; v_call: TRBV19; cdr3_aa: ASSTRDRIRQLTGELF
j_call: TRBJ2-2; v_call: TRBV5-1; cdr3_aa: ASSQLAGGITGELF
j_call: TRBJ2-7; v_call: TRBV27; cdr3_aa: ASSSQVTPYEQY
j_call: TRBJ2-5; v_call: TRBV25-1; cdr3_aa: ASSAPGLQQETQY
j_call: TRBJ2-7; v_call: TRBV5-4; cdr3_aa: ASSLGGDYEQY